These T cell receptor beta chains were read from a single sample in a study of blood T cell repertoires in COVID-19. Generated by immunoSEQ multiplex PCR, the TCRdb table keeps only in-frame clones and is missing some. The sample holds 220,000 or so clones, approximately 80% seen once. Sequenced input: peripheral blood. Every receptor here comes from a woman aged 55-69 years who had recovered from COVID-19. Both conserved end residues are part of each CDR3. Rows may omit the clone size; those that give it use once, few, many or a size class.

>NA|TRBV5-1|TRBJ1-3
CASSVTGAFSGNTIYF
>once|TRBV30|TRBJ1-1
CAWSGRVAFF
>NA|TRBV6-6|TRBJ2-2
CASSPGQVNTGELFF
>NA|TRBV27|TRBJ2-7
CASSRQGAVYEQYF
>once|TRBV24-1|TRBJ2-7
CATGQGLGEQYF
>once|TRBV18|TRBJ2-5
CASSPAGGETQYF
>NA|TRBV5-7|TRBJ2-1
CASSWKTENNEQFF
>NA|TRBV3-1/TRBV3-2|TRBJ1-2
CASSSTGANYGYTF
>NA|TRBV2|TRBJ1-3
CASKFSGIRNTIYF
>NA|TRBV9|TRBJ2-5
CASSVESRGLGTQYF
>once|TRBV6-5|TRBJ1-5
CASTLGGGNQPQHF
>once|TRBV19|TRBJ1-2
CATRRTGINYGYTF
>once|TRBV9|TRBJ1-4
CASSDPRGAGVLNEKLFF
>NA|TRBV4-1|TRBJ1-1
CASSEGLVGTEAFF
>NA|TRBV27|TRBJ2-1
CASSLAGGLYNEQFF
>NA|TRBV7-3|TRBJ2-5
CASSLTDGGETQYF
>many|TRBV6-5|TRBJ2-2
CASIHRGGVAGELFF
>NA|TRBV4-2|TRBJ2-3
CASSLRLSRDTQYF
>NA|TRBV6-2/TRBV6-3|TRBJ2-3
CASSYGAGLYTQYF
>NA|TRBV11-2|TRBJ1-1
CASSTGLGAFF
>NA|TRBV10-3|TRBJ2-1
CAISEAGGAYNEQFF
>NA|TRBV5-1|TRBJ1-2
CASSLGSGRASYGYTF
>NA|TRBV5-8|TRBJ2-5
CASSLGSPRQETQYF
>once|TRBV7-3|TRBJ2-3
CASSLNQADTQYF
>NA|TRBV4-1|TRBJ2-5
CASSRGLLQETQYF
>NA|TRBV15|TRBJ1-2
CATSRDNSLYGYTF
>NA|TRBV11-1|TRBJ2-2
CASGRVGGNGELFF
>NA|TRBV5-8|TRBJ1-6
CASSARTGEYSPLHF
>NA|TRBV6-5|TRBJ2-5
CASSLNGQGQETQYF
>NA|TRBV11-2|TRBJ2-1
CASSSDRGSYNEQFF
>NA|TRBV25-1|TRBJ1-2
CASSESGDRGHYGYTF
>NA|TRBV5-4|TRBJ2-7
CASSRIGEGGGEQYF
>NA|TRBV3-1/TRBV3-2|TRBJ2-7
CASSQDGDSWEQYF
>few|TRBV6-6|TRBJ2-7
CASRTGGSSHEQYF
>few|TRBV30|TRBJ2-1
CAWAPGGYSYNEQFF
>NA|TRBV11-1|TRBJ2-7
CASSLPGGAYEQYF
>NA|TRBV27|TRBJ2-1
CASNLGGAGNEQFF
>NA|TRBV7-8|TRBJ1-2
CASSPERVGYGYTF
>NA|TRBV5-1|TRBJ1-1
CASRPGTPNTEAFF
>NA|TRBV11-3|TRBJ2-7
CASSFLRAPTDYEQYF